This is a list of T cell receptor beta chains from one sample in a study of shared clonotypes between healthy human individuals. Data came from immunoSEQ multiplex PCR; TCRdb stores just in-frame clones and leaves some out. Of millions of clones listed, more than 80% are singletons. Sequences were obtained from naive CD4+ T cells sorted from blood. The receptors shown here come from a man aged 18 to 29 in good health. CDR3s include the opening cysteine and the closing phenylalanine or tryptophan. Fields, in order: V gene, clone size, CDR3 length, J gene, D gene, CDR3 DNA, CDR3 protein. A D gene is named only where the DNA matches it firmly. Clone size appears in some rows only: once, few, many, or a class for an expanded clone.

v_call: TRBV5-4
clone_size: NA
cdr3_length: 17
j_call: TRBJ2-5
d_call: TRBD2
cdr3_nt: TGTGCCAGCAGCTACTTGGGTACTAGCGGGAGAAGGGAGACCCAGTACTTC
cdr3_aa: CASSYLGTSGRRETQYF

v_call: TRBV7-2
clone_size: NA
cdr3_length: 13
j_call: TRBJ2-7
d_call: NA
cdr3_nt: TGTGCCAGCAGCCCGGAGATGTTATACGAGCAGTACTTC
cdr3_aa: CASSPEMLYEQYF

v_call: TRBV9
clone_size: NA
cdr3_length: 13
j_call: TRBJ1-3
d_call: NA
cdr3_nt: TGTGCCAGCAGCCCAGAGGTCGGAAACACCATATATTTT
cdr3_aa: CASSPEVGNTIYF

v_call: TRBV7-2
clone_size: NA
cdr3_length: 14
j_call: TRBJ2-7
d_call: NA
cdr3_nt: TGTGCCAGCAGGCCCCCAGGGTACGGATACGAGCAGTACTTC
cdr3_aa: CASRPPGYGYEQYF

v_call: TRBV30
clone_size: NA
cdr3_length: 14
j_call: TRBJ1-3
d_call: NA
cdr3_nt: TGTGCCTCGGCACCCCAGGTGGCTGGAAACACCATATATTTT
cdr3_aa: CASAPQVAGNTIYF

v_call: TRBV19
clone_size: NA
cdr3_length: 14
j_call: TRBJ1-5
d_call: NA
cdr3_nt: TGTGCCAGTAGTATAGGGGGGGACAATCAGCCCCAGCATTTT
cdr3_aa: CASSIGGDNQPQHF

v_call: TRBV12-5
clone_size: few
cdr3_length: 12
j_call: TRBJ1-4
d_call: NA
cdr3_nt: TGTGCTAGTGGTTTAACTGGTGAAAAACTGTTTTTT
cdr3_aa: CASGLTGEKLFF

v_call: TRBV6-6
clone_size: NA
cdr3_length: 12
j_call: TRBJ1-5
d_call: NA
cdr3_nt: TGTGCCAGCAGTTCAGGGAATCAGCCCCAGCATTTT
cdr3_aa: CASSSGNQPQHF

v_call: TRBV6-1
clone_size: NA
cdr3_length: 14
j_call: TRBJ2-3
d_call: NA
cdr3_nt: TGTGCCAGCAGTGAAAGGCCTAGGCCAGATACGCAGTATTTT
cdr3_aa: CASSERPRPDTQYF

v_call: TRBV6-1
clone_size: once
cdr3_length: 14
j_call: TRBJ2-5
d_call: NA
cdr3_nt: TGTGCCAGCAGTGAAAGGGCTAGGGGGGGGACCCAGTACTTC
cdr3_aa: CASSERARGGTQYF

v_call: TRBV11-2
clone_size: NA
cdr3_length: 15
j_call: TRBJ2-2
d_call: NA
cdr3_nt: TGTGCCAGCAGCCCCTGGACAGCCTACACCGGGGAGCTGTTTTTT
cdr3_aa: CASSPWTAYTGELFF

v_call: TRBV18
clone_size: NA
cdr3_length: 14
j_call: TRBJ2-5
d_call: NA
cdr3_nt: TGTGCCAGCTCACCTACAGTTTGGGCAGAGACCCAGTACTTC
cdr3_aa: CASSPTVWAETQYF

v_call: TRBV6-6
clone_size: NA
cdr3_length: 14
j_call: TRBJ2-7
d_call: TRBD2
cdr3_nt: TGTGCCAGCACTCTTAGCGGGAGGGCCGCCGAGCAGTACTTC
cdr3_aa: CASTLSGRAAEQYF

v_call: TRBV2
clone_size: NA
cdr3_length: 16
j_call: TRBJ2-2
d_call: TRBD1
cdr3_nt: TGTGCCAGCAGAAAGGGACAGGGTAGCGACACCGGGGAGCTGTTTTTT
cdr3_aa: CASRKGQGSDTGELFF

v_call: TRBV2
clone_size: NA
cdr3_length: 13
j_call: TRBJ1-5
d_call: NA
cdr3_nt: TGTGCCAGCAGTGACAGGGGAGGTCAGCCCCAGCATTTT
cdr3_aa: CASSDRGGQPQHF

v_call: TRBV5-1
clone_size: NA
cdr3_length: 13
j_call: TRBJ2-5
d_call: TRBD2
cdr3_nt: TGCGCCAGCTCGGCGGGAGTAGGAGAGACCCAGTACTTC
cdr3_aa: CASSAGVGETQYF

v_call: TRBV15
clone_size: NA
cdr3_length: 16
j_call: TRBJ2-5
d_call: NA
cdr3_nt: TGTGCCACCAGCAGAGATAGCAAGGCTGGCAGAGAGACCCAGTACTTC
cdr3_aa: CATSRDSKAGRETQYF

v_call: TRBV5-1
clone_size: NA
cdr3_length: 15
j_call: TRBJ2-3
d_call: NA
cdr3_nt: TGCGCCAGCAGCTTGAACTCAGCCAGCACAGATACGCAGTATTTT
cdr3_aa: CASSLNSASTDTQYF

v_call: TRBV7-2
clone_size: NA
cdr3_length: 12
j_call: TRBJ2-5
d_call: NA
cdr3_nt: TGTGCCAGCAGCTTATTCGCGGAGACCCAGTACTTC
cdr3_aa: CASSLFAETQYF

v_call: TRBV6-5
clone_size: NA
cdr3_length: 15
j_call: TRBJ2-2
d_call: TRBD2
cdr3_nt: TGTGCCAGCAGAACCGGGACTAGCGGGTCCGGGGAGCTGTTTTTT
cdr3_aa: CASRTGTSGSGELFF

v_call: TRBV4-1
clone_size: once
cdr3_length: 15
j_call: TRBJ2-3
d_call: TRBD1
cdr3_nt: TGCGCCAGCAGCCAACCGACTGGCAGGGGGAATACGCAGTATTTT
cdr3_aa: CASSQPTGRGNTQYF

v_call: TRBV9
clone_size: NA
cdr3_length: 16
j_call: TRBJ2-2
d_call: NA
cdr3_nt: TGTGCCAGCAGCGTAGATAGTCCTCGGAACACCGGGGAGCTGTTTTTT
cdr3_aa: CASSVDSPRNTGELFF

v_call: TRBV30
clone_size: few
cdr3_length: 14
j_call: TRBJ1-1
d_call: NA
cdr3_nt: TGTGCCTGGAGCGGGTTCAGGGTGGCCACTGAAGCTTTCTTT
cdr3_aa: CAWSGFRVATEAFF